This TCR beta chain stems from a study of T cell clones after liver transplantation. At the level of the study: TCRbeta sequencing after a pre-transplant mixed lymphocyte reaction identified graft-donor-reactive clones, later tracked in post-transplant blood.

This clone has only one observation. In germline, CDR1 is SGHTA, CDR2 FQGNSA. CDR3 size: 14 residues. Trimming pared 1 base from V and 10 bases from J, leaving 14 bases between. This table comes from immunoSEQ multiplex PCR, and its TCRdb copy is limited to in-frame clones, with some not included. Of around 71,000 clones listed, over 70% are singletons. This clonotype was obtained from a human patient who received a liver transplant. Some T cells may be provided by the graft donor. Specimen: CD4+ T cells from blood, collected 12 months after liver transplant. The chain recombines TRBV7-2 with TRBJ1-5; D may be TRBD1 (5 bases). The CDR3: CASSLGQGGTPQHF. The DNA of the CDR3 is TGTGCCAGCAGCTTAGGGCAGGGAGGGACCCCCCAGCATTTT.